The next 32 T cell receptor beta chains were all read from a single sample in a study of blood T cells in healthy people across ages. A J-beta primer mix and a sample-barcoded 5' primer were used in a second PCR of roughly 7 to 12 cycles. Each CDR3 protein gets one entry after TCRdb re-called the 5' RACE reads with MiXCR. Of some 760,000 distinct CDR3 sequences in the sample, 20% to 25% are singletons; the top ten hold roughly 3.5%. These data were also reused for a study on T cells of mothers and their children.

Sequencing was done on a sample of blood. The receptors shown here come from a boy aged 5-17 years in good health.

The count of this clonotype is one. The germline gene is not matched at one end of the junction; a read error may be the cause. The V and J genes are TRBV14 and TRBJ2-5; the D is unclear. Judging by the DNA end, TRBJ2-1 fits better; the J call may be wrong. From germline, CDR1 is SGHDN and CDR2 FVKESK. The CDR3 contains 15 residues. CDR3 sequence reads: CASSLLAETPNDQFF. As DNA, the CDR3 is TGTGCCAGCAGCCTCTTGGCCGAGACTCCAAATGACCAGTTCTTC.

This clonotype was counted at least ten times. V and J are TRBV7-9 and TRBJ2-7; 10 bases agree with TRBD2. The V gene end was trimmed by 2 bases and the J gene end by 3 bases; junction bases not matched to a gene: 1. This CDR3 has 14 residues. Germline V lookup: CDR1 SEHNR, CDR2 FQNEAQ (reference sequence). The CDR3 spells CASSLTSGIYEQYF. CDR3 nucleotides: TGTGCCAGCAGCTTAACTAGCGGGATCTACGAGCAGTACTTC.

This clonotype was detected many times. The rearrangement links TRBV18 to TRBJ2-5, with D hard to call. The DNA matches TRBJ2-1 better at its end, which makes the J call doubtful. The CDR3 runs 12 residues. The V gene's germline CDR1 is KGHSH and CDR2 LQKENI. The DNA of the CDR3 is TGTGCCAGCTCACCAGGGCTCAATGAGCAGTTCTTC. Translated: CASSPGLNEQFF.

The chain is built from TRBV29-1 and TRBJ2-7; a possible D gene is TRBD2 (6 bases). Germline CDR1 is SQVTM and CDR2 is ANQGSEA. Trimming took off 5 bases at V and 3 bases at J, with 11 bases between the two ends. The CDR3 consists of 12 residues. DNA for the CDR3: TGCAGCGTTATTCGGGGGAACTACGAGCAGTACTTC. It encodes CSVIRGNYEQYF.

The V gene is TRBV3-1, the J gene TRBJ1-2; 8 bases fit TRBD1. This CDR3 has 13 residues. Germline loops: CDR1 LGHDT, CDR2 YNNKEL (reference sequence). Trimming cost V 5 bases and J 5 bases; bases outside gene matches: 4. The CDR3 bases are TGTGCCAGCAGCACGGACAGGGAGTATGGCTACACCTTC. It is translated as CASSTDREYGYTF.

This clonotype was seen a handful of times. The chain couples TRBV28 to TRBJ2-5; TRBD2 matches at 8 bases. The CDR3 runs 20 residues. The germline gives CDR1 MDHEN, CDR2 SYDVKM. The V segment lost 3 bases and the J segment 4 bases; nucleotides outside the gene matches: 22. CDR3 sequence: CASSFVLVFGVREERETQYF. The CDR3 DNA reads TGTGCCAGCAGTTTTGTCCTGGTTTTCGGCGTGCGGGAGGAACGAGAGACCCAGTACTTC. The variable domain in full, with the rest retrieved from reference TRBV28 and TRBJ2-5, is DVKVTQSSRYLVKRTGEKVFLECVQDMDHENMFWYRQDPGLGLRLIYFSYDVKMKEKGDIPEGYSVSREKKERFSLILESASTNQTSMYLCASSFVLVFGVREERETQYFGPGTRLLVL.

The CDR3 loop is CASRGDRTGGTEAFF. CDR3 nucleotides: TGTGCCAGCAGGGGAGACCGGACCGGTGGCACTGAAGCTTTCTTT. The V gene is TRBV25-1, the J gene TRBJ1-1; D ambiguous. V was pared by 6 bases and J by 4 bases, with 18 bases between. The CDR3 has 15 amino acids. Germline CDR1 reads MGHDK; CDR2 reads SYGVNS.

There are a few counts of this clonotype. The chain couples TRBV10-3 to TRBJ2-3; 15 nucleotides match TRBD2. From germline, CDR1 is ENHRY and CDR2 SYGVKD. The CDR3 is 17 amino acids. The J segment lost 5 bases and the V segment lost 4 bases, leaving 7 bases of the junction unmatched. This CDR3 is CAISGTSGRALEDTQYF. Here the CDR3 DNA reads TGTGCCATCAGTGGGACTAGCGGGAGGGCCTTGGAAGATACGCAGTATTTT.

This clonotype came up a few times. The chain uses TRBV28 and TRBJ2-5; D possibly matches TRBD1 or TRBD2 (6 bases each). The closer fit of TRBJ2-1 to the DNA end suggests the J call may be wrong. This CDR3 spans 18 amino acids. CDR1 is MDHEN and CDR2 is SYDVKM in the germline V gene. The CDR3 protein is CASSEFGGKSGMNNEQFF. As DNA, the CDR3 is TGTGCCAGCAGTGAATTCGGGGGCAAATCGGGAATGAACAATGAGCAGTTCTTC.

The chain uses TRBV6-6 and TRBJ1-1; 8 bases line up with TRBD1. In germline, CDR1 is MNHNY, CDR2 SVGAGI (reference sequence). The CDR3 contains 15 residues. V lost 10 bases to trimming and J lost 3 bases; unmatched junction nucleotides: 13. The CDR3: CATSTGDMPDTEAFF. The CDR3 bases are TGTGCCACTTCGACAGGGGATATGCCGGACACTGAAGCTTTCTTT.

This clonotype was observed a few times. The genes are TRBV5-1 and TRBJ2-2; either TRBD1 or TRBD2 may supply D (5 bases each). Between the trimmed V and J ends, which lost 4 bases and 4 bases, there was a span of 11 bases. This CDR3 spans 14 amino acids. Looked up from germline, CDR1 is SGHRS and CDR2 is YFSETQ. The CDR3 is CASSRDLSTGELFF. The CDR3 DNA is TGCGCCAGCAGCCGGGACCTCTCCACCGGGGAGCTGTTTTTT. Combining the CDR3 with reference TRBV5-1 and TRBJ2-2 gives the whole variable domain KAGVTQTPRYLIKTRGQQVTLSCSPISGHRSVSWYQQTPGQGLQFLFEYFSETQRNKGNFPGRFSGRQFSNSRSEMNVSTLELGDSALYLCASSRDLSTGELFFGEGSRLTVL.

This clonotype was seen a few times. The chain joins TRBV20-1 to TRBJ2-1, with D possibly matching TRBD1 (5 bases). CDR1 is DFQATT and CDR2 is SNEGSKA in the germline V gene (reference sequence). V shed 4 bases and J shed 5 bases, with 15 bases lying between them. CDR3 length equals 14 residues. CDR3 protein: CSAISGISHNEQFF. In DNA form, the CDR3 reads TGCAGTGCTATCTCAGGGATTTCCCACAATGAGCAGTTCTTC.

CDR3 region: CASSLAGGINQPQHF. In DNA, the CDR3 is TGTGCCAGCAGCTTAGCTGGGGGAATAAATCAGCCCCAGCATTTT. V gene TRBV7-9 combines with J gene TRBJ1-5; tentatively, D is TRBD1 (5 bases). V lost 0 bases, J lost 4 bases, and 10 bases lay in between. This CDR3 has 15 amino acids. Germline-derived CDR1 and CDR2 are SEHNR and FQNEAQ (reference sequence).

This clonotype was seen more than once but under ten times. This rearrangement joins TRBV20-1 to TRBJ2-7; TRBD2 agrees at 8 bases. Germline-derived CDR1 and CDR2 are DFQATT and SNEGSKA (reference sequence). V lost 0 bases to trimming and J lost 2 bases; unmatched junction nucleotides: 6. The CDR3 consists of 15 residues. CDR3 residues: CSARDWSSGPYEQYF. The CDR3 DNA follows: TGCAGTGCTAGAGATTGGTCTAGCGGGCCCTACGAGCAGTACTTC.

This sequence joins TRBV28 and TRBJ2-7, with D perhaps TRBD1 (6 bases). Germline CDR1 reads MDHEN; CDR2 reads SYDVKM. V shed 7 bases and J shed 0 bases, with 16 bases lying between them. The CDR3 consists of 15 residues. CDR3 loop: CASIPGARPSYEQYF. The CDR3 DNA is TGTGCCAGCATCCCAGGGGCGAGACCCTCCTACGAGCAGTACTTC.

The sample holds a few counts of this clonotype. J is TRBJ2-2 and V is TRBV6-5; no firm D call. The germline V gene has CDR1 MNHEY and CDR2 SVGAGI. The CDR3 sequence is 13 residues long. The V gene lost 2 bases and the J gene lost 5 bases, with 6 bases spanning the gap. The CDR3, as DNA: TGTGCCAGCAGTTACGAGAGGACCGGGGAGCTGTTTTTT. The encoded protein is CASSYERTGELFF.

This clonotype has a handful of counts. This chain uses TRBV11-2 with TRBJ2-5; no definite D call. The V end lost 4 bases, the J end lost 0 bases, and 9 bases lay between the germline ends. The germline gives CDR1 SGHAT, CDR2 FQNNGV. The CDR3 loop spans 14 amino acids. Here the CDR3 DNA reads TGTGCCAGCAGCTCGGACGGTGACCAAGAGACCCAGTACTTC. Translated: CASSSDGDQETQYF.

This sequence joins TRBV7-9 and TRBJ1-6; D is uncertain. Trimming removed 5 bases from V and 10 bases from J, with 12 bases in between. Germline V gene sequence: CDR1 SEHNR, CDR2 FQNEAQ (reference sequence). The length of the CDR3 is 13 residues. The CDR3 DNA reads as TGTGCCAGCAGCCCCGATTTAATCTCACCCCTCCACTTT. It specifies CASSPDLISPLHF.

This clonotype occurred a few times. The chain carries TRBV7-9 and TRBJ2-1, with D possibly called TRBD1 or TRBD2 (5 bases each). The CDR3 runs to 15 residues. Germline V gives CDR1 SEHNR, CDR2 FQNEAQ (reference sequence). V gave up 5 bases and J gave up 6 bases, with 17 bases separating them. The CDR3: CASSPRAPGTNEQFF. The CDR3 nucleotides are TGTGCCAGCAGCCCCAGGGCCCCGGGGACCAATGAGCAGTTCTTC. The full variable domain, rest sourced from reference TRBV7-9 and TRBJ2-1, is DTGVSQNPRHKITKRGQNVTFRCDPISEHNRLYWYRQTLGQGPEFLTYFQNEAQLEKSRLLSDRFSAERPKGSFSTLEIQRTEQGDSAMYLCASSPRAPGTNEQFFGPGTRLTVL.

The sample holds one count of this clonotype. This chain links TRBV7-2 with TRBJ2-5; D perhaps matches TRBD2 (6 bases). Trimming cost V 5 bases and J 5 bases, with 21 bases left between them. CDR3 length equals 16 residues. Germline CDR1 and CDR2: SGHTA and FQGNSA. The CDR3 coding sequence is TGTGCCAGCAGCATAAGGGACGGCCGGAGCGGGGAGACCCAGTACTTC. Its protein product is CASSIRDGRSGETQYF.

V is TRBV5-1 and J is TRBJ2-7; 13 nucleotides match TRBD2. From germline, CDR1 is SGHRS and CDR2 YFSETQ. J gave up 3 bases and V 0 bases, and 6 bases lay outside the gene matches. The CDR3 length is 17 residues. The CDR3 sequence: CASSLEGLAGVYYEQYF. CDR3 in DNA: TGCGCCAGCAGCTTGGAAGGACTAGCGGGAGTTTACTACGAGCAGTACTTC. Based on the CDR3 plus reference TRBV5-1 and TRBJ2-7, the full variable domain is KAGVTQTPRYLIKTRGQQVTLSCSPISGHRSVSWYQQTPGQGLQFLFEYFSETQRNKGNFPGRFSGRQFSNSRSEMNVSTLELGDSALYLCASSLEGLAGVYYEQYFGPGTRLTVT.

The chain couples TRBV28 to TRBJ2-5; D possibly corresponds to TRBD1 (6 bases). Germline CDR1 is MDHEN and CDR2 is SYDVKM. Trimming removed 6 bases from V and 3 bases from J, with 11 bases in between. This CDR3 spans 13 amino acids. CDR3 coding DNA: TGTGCCAGCAGAACTCGACAGGAAGAGACCCAGTACTTC. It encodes CASRTRQEETQYF. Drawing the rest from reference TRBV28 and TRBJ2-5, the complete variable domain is DVKVTQSSRYLVKRTGEKVFLECVQDMDHENMFWYRQDPGLGLRLIYFSYDVKMKEKGDIPEGYSVSREKKERFSLILESASTNQTSMYLCASRTRQEETQYFGPGTRLLVL.

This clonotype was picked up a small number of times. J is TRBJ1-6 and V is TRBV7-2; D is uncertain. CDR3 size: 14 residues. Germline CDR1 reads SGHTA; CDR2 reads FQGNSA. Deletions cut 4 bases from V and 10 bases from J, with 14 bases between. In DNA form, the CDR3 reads TGTGCCAGCAGCTCCATTACCAATGTCTCACCCCTCCACTTT. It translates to CASSSITNVSPLHF. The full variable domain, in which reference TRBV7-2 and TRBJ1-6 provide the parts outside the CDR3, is GAGVSQSPSNKVTEKGKDVELRCDPISGHTALYWYRQSLGQGLEFLIYFQGNSAPDKSGLPSDRFSAERTGGSVSTLTIQRTQQEDSAVYLCASSSITNVSPLHFGNGTRLTVT.

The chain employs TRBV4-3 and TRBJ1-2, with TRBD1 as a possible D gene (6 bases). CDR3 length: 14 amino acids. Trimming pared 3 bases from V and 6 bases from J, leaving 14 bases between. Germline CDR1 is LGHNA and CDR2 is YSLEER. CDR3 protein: CASSHILDSNGYTF. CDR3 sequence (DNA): TGCGCCAGCAGCCATATACTGGACAGTAATGGCTACACCTTC.

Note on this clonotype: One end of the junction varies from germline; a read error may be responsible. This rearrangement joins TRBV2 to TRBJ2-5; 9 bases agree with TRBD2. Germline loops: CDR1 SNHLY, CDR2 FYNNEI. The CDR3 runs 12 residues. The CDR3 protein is CASSDLAGIYGF. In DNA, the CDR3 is TGTGCCAGCAGTGATCTAGCGGGGATCTATGGATTC.

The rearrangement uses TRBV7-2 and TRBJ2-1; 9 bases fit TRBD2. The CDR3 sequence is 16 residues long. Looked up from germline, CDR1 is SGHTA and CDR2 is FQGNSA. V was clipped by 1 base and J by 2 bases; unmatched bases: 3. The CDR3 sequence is CASSLGGGDTYNEQFF. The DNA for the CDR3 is TGTGCCAGCAGCTTAGGCGGGGGGGATACCTACAATGAGCAGTTCTTC.

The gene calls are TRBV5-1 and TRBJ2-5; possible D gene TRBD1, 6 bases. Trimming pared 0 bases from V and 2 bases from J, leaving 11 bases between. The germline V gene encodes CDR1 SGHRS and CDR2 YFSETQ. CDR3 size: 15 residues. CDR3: CASSLVQGGQETQYF. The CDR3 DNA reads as TGCGCCAGCAGCTTGGTACAGGGTGGGCAAGAGACCCAGTACTTC.

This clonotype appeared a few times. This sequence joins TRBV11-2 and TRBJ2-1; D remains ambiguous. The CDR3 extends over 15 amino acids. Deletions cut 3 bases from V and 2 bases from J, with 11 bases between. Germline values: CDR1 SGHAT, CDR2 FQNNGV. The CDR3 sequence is CASSFSQAPYNEQFF. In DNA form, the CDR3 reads TGTGCCAGCAGCTTTTCTCAGGCCCCCTACAATGAGCAGTTCTTC.

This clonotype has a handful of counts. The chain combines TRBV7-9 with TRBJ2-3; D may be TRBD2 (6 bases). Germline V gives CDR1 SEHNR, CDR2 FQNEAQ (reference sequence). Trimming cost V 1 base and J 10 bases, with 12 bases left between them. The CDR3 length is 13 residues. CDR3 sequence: CASSLVQGGAQYF. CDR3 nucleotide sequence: TGTGCCAGCAGCTTAGTACAAGGAGGGGCGCAGTATTTT.

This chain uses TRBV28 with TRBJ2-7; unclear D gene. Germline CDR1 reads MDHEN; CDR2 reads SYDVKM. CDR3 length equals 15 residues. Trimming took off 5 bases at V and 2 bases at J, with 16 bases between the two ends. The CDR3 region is CASSTNKLVPYEQYF. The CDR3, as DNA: TGTGCCAGCAGTACGAACAAGCTCGTTCCCTACGAGCAGTACTTC.

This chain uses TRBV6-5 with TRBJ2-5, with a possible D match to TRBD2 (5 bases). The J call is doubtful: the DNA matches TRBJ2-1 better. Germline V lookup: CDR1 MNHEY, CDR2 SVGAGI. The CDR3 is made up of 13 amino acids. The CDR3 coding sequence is TGTGCCAGCAGTTACGAGTGGAGCGGAGAGCAGTTCTTC. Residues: CASSYEWSGEQFF.

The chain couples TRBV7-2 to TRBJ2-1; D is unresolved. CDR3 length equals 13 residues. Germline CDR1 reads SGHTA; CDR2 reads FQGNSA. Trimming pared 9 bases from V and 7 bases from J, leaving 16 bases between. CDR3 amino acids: CARSPPADNEQFF. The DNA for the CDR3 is TGTGCCAGAAGCCCCCCGGCCGATAATGAGCAGTTCTTC.